This record covers a single T cell receptor (beta chain). This specimen belongs to a study of blood T cell repertoires in COVID-19. Study-wide background: Italy, Spain and the United States were the sources of the convalescent and acute COVID-19 samples. The analysed material was cDNA or gDNA that came from T cells, B-cell-depleted T cells, or PBMCs.

Study processing details: Estimation of nucleated cell counts relied on the amplification of reference gene primers. Sequencing used immunoSEQ multiplex PCR; TCRdb keeps in-frame clones, though not all of them. The DNA gave D and trimming, while V, J and clone size come from that table. The table has 150,000 to 200,000 clones, 70% to 90% seen once; the top ten hold approximately 2.3%. J gave up 1 base and V 2 bases, and 8 bases lay outside the gene matches. Germline values: CDR1 MNHEY, CDR2 SVGEGT. The CDR3 has 17 amino acids. This clonotype was obtained from a man in his 70s with active or convalescent COVID-19. The rearrangement links TRBV6-2 or TRBV6-3 to TRBJ1-5; 7 nucleotides match TRBD1. Input material: peripheral blood. CDR3: CASSYKGAGSSNQPQHF. The CDR3 DNA reads TGTGCCAGCAGTTACAAGGGGGCTGGCTCGAGCAATCAGCCCCAGCATTTT.